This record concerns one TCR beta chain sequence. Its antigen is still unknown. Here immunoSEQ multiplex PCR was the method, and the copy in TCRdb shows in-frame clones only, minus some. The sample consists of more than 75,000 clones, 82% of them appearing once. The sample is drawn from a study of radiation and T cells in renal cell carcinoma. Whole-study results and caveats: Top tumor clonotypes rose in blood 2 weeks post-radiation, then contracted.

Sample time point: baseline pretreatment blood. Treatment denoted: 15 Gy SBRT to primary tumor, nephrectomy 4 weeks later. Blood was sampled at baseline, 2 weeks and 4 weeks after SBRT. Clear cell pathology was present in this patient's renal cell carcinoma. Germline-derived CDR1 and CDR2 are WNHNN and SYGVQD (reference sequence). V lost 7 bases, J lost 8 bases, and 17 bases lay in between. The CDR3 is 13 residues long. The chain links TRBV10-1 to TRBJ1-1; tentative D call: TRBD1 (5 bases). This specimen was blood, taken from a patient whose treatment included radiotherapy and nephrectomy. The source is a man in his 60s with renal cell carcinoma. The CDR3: CASIGRGPKEAFF. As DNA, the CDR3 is TGCGCCAGCATAGGACGGGGACCCAAAGAAGCTTTCTTT.